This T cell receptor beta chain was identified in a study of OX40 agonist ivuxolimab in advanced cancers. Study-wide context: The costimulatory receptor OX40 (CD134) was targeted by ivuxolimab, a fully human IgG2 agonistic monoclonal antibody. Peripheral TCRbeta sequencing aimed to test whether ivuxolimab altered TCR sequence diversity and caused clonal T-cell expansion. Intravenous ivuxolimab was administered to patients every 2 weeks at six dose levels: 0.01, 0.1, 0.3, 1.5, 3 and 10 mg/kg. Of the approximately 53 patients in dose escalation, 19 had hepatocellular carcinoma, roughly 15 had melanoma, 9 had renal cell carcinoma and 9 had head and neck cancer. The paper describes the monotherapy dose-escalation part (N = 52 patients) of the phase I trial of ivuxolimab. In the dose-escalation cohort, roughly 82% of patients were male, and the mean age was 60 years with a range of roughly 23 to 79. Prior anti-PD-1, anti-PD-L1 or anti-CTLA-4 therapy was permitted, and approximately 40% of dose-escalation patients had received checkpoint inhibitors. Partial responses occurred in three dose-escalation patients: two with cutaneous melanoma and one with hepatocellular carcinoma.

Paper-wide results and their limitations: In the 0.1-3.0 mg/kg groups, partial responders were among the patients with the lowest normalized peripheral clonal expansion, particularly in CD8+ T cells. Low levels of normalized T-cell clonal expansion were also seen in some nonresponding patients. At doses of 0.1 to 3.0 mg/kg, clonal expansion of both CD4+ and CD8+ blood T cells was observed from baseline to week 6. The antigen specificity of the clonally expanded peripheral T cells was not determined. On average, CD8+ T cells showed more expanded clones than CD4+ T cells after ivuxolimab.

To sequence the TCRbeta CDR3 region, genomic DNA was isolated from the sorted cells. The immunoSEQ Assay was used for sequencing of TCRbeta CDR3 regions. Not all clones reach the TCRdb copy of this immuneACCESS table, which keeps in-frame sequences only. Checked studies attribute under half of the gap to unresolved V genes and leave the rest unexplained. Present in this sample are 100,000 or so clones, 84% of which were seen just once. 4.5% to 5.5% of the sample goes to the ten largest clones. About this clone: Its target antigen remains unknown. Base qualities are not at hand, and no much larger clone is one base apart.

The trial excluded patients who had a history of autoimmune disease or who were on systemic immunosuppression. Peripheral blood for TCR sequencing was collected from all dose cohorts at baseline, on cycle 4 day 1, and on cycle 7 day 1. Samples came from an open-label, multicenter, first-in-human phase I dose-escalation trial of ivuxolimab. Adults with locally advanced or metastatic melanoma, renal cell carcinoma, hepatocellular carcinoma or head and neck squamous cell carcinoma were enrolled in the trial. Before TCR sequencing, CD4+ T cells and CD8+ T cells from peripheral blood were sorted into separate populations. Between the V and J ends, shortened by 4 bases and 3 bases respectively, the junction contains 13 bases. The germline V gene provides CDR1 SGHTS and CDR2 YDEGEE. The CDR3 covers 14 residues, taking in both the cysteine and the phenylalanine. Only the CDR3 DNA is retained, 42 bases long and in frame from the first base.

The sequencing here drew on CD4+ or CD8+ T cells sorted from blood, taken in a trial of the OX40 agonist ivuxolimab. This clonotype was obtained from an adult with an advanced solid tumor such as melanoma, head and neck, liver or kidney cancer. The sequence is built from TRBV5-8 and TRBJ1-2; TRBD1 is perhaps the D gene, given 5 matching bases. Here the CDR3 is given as CASSGGGRHYGYTF. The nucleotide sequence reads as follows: TGTGCCAGCAGCGGGGGGGGTAGGCACTATGGCTACACCTTC.